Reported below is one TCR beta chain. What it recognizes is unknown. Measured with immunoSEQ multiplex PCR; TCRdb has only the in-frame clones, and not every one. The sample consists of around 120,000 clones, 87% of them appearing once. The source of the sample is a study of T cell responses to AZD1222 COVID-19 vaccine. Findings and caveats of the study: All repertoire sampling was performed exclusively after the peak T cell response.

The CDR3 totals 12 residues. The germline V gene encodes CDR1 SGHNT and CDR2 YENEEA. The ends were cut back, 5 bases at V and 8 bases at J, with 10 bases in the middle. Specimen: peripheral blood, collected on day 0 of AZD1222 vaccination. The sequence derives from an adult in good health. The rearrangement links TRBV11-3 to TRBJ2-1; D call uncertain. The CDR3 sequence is CASSPRRDEQFF. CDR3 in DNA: TGTGCCAGCAGCCCCAGGAGAGATGAGCAGTTCTTC.